This note documents a single TCR beta chain sequence. Its antigen is unidentified. The record originates from a study of T-cell memory formation after mild COVID-19. About the research overall: Across donors, TCR clusters were largely donor specific. Notes on the study in general: Clones shrinking between day 15 and 85 showed a balanced CD4/CD8 split, and those that grew later tilted toward CD4+. There were some responding clones in pre-infection memory, which suggested that cross-reactive memory had joined.

The CDR3 has 14 amino acids. Trimming removed 8 bases at V and 0 bases at J, with 14 bases between. Germline loops: CDR1 DFQATT, CDR2 SNEGSKA (reference sequence). cDNA libraries for TCR alpha and TCR beta, carrying sample barcodes and UMIs, came from 5'RACE with constant-segment primers. TCRdb re-analysed the 5' RACE reads in MiXCR, keeping a single row per CDR3 protein. The table shows around 530,000 distinct CDR3 sequences, with roughly 21% occurring only once. The clonotype was recovered from an adult woman who had mild COVID-19 (a few samples of this study predate the infection). Cell type and time point are not known. The material sequenced was PBMCs or a T cell subset sorted from them (not recorded which). The chain employs TRBV20-1 and TRBJ1-5; D perhaps matches TRBD1 (5 bases). The CDR3 here is CSLRGVRSNQPQHF. The DNA of the CDR3 is TGCAGTTTAAGAGGGGTGCGTAGCAATCAGCCCCAGCATTTT.